This T cell receptor beta chain was identified during a study of OX40 agonist ivuxolimab in advanced cancers. As for the study in general: Eligibility rules accepted prior anti-PD-1, anti-PD-L1 or anti-CTLA-4 therapy, and around 40% had some.

In this sample, this clone turned up a few times. Measured with immunoSEQ multiplex PCR; TCRdb has only the in-frame clones, and not every one. The top ten hold about 20% of the sample, which has some 33,000 clones, about four fifths seen once. There are 13 residues in the CDR3. CDR1 is SGHRS, CDR2 YFSETQ, per germline. V gave up 2 bases and J gave up 5 bases, with 10 bases separating them. This TCR was sampled from an adult with an advanced solid tumor such as melanoma, head and neck, liver or kidney cancer. Source: CD4+ or CD8+ T cells sorted from blood, taken in a trial of the OX40 agonist ivuxolimab. The chain uses TRBV5-1 and TRBJ2-5, with a possible D match to TRBD1 (6 bases). The CDR3 sequence is CASSFNREETQYF. For the CDR3, the DNA is TGCGCCAGCAGCTTCAACAGGGAGGAGACCCAGTACTTC.